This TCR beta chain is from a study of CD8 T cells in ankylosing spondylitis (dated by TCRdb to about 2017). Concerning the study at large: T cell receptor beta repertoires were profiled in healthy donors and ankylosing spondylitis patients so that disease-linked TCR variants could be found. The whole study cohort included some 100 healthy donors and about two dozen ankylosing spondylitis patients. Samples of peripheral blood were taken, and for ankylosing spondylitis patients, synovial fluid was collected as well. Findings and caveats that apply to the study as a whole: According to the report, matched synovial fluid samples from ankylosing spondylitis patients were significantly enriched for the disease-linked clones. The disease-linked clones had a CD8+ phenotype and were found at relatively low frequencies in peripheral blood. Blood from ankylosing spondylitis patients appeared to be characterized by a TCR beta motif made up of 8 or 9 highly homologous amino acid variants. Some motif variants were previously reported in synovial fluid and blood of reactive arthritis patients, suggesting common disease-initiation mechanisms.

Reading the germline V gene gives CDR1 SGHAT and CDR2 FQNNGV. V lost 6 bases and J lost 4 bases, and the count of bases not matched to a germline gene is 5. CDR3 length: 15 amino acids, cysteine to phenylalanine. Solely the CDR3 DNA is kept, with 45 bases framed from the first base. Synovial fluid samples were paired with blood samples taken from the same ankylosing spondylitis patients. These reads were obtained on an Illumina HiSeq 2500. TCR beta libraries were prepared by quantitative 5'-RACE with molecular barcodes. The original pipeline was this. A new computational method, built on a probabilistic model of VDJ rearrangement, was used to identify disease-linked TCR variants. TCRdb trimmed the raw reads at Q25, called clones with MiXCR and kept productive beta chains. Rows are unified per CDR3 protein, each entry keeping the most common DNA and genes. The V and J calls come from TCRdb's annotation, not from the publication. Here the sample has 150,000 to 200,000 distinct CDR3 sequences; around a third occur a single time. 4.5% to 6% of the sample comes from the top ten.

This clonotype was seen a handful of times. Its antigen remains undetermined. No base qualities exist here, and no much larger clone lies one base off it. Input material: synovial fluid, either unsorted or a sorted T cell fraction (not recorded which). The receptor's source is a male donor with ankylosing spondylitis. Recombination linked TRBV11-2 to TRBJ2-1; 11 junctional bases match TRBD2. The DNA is TGTGCCAGCAGTCGACTAGCGGGATCATACAATGAGCAGTTCTTC. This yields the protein CASSRLAGSYNEQFF.